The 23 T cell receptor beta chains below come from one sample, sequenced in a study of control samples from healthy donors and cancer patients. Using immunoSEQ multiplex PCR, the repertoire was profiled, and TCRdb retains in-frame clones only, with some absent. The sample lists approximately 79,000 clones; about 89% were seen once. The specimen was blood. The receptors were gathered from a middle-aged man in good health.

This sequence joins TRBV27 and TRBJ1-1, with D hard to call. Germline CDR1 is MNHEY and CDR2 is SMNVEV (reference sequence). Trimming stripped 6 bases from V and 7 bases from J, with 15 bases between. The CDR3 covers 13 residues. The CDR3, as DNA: TGTGCCAGCAGCTTAACATTGGGGAATGAAGCTTTCTTT. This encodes CASSLTLGNEAFF.

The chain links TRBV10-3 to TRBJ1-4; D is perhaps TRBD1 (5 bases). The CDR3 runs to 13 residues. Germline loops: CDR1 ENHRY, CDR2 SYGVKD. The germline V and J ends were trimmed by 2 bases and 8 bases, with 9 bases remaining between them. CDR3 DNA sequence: TGTGCCATCAGTGAGGGGGCCGACGAAAAACTGTTTTTT. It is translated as CAISEGADEKLFF.

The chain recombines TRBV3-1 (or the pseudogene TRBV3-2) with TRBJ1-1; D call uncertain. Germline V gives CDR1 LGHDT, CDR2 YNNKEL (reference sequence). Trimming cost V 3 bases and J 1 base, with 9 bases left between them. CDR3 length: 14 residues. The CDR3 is CASSQRERNTEAFF. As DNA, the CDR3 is TGTGCCAGCAGCCAGAGGGAGAGGAACACTGAAGCTTTCTTT.

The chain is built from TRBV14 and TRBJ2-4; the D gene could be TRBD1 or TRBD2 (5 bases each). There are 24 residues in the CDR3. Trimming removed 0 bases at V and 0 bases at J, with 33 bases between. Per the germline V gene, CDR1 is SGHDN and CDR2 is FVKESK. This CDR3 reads CASSQDGDTQAEDVRDLAKNIQYF. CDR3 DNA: TGTGCCAGCAGCCAAGATGGTGATACCCAAGCGGAGGACGTCAGGGATCTAGCCAAAAACATTCAGTACTTC.

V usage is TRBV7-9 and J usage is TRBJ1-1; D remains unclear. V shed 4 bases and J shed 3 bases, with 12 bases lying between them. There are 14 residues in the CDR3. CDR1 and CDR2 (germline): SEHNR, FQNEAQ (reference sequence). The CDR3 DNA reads TGTGCCAGCAGCTGGGGTGCGGAAGACACTGAAGCTTTCTTT. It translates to CASSWGAEDTEAFF.

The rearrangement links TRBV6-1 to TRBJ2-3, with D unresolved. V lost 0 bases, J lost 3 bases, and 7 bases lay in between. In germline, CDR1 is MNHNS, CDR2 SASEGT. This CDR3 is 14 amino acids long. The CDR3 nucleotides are TGTGCCAGCAGTGAAGCGGAAGTAACAGATACGCAGTATTTT. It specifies CASSEAEVTDTQYF.

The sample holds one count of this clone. The CDR3 region has the DNA TGTGCCAGCAGGGCGGCAGAGGCTACCTCCTATAATTCACCCCTCCACTTT. Protein product: CASRAAEATSYNSPLHF. The chain combines TRBV5-6 with TRBJ1-6, with D hard to call. CDR3 size: 17 residues. Trimming took 5 bases from V and 0 from J, leaving 15 bases between them. Germline values: CDR1 SGHDT, CDR2 YYEEEE.

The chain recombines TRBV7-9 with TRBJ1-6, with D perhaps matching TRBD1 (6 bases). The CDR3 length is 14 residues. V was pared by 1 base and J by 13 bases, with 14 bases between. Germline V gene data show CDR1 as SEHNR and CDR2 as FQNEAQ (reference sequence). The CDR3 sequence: CASSLGSGQGPLHF. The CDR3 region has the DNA TGTGCCAGCAGCTTAGGTAGCGGGCAGGGGCCCCTCCACTTT. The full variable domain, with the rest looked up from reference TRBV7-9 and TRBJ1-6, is DTGVSQNPRHKITKRGQNVTFRCDPISEHNRLYWYRQTLGQGPEFLTYFQNEAQLEKSRLLSDRFSAERPKGSFSTLEIQRTEQGDSAMYLCASSLGSGQGPLHFGNGTRLTVT.

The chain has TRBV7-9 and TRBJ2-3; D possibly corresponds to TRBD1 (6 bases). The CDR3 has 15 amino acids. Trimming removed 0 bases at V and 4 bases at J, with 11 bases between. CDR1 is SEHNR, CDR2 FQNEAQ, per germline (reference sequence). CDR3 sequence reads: CASSLAPQGPDTQYF. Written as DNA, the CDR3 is TGTGCCAGCAGCTTAGCCCCACAGGGTCCAGATACGCAGTATTTT.

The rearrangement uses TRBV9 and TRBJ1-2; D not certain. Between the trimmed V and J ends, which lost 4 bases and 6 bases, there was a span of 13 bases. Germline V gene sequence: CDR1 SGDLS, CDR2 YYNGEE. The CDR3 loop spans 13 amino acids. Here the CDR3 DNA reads TGTGCCAGCAGCCTTGACCAGATCAATGGCTACACCTTC. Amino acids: CASSLDQINGYTF. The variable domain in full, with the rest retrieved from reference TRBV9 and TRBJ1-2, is DSGVTQTPKHLITATGQRVTLRCSPRSGDLSVYWYQQSLDQGLQFLIQYYNGEERAKGNILERFSAQQFPDLHSELNLSSLELGDSALYFCASSLDQINGYTFGSGTRLTVV.

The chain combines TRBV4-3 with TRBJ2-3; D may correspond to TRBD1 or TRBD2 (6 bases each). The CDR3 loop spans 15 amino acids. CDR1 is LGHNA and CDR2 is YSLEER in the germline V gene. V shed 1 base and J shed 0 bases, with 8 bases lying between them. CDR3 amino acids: CASSQGGGSTDTQYF. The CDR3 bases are TGCGCCAGCAGCCAAGGAGGGGGGAGCACAGATACGCAGTATTTT.

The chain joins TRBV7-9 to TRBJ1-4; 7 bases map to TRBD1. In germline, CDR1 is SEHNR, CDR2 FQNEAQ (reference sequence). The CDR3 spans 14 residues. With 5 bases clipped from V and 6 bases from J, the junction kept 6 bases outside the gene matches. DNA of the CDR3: TGTGCCAGCAGCCGCGGGACAGAGGATGAAAAACTGTTTTTT. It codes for CASSRGTEDEKLFF. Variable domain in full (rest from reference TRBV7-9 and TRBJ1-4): DTGVSQNPRHKITKRGQNVTFRCDPISEHNRLYWYRQTLGQGPEFLTYFQNEAQLEKSRLLSDRFSAERPKGSFSTLEIQRTEQGDSAMYLCASSRGTEDEKLFFGSGTQLSVL.

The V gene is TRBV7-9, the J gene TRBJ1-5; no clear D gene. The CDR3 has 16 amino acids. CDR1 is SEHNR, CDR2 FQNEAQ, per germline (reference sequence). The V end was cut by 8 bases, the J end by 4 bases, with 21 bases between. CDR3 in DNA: TGTGCCAGCTCTAACATGTGGGCAGAACCAAATCAGCCCCAGCATTTT. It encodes CASSNMWAEPNQPQHF. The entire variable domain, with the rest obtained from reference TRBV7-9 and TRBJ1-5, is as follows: DTGVSQNPRHKITKRGQNVTFRCDPISEHNRLYWYRQTLGQGPEFLTYFQNEAQLEKSRLLSDRFSAERPKGSFSTLEIQRTEQGDSAMYLCASSNMWAEPNQPQHFGDGTRLSIL.

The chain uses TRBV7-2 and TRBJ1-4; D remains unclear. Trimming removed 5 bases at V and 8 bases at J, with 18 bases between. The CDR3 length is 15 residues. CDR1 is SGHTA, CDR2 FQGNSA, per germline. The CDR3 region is CASSPGLTEGEKLFF. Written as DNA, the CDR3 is TGTGCCAGCAGCCCCGGATTGACTGAGGGAGAAAAACTGTTTTTT.

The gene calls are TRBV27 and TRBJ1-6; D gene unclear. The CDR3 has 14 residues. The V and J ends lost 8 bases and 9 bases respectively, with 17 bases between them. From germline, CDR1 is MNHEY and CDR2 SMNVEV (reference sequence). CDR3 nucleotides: TGTGCCAGCCCACCCGGACTTAGGCCTTCACCCCTCCACTTT. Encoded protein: CASPPGLRPSPLHF.

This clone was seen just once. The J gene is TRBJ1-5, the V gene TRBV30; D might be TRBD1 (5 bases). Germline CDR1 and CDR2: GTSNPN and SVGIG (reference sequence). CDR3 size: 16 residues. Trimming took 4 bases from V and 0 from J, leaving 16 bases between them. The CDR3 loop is CAWNEGLLDSNQPQHF. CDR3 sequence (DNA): TGTGCCTGGAACGAGGGGCTACTCGATAGCAATCAGCCCCAGCATTTT.

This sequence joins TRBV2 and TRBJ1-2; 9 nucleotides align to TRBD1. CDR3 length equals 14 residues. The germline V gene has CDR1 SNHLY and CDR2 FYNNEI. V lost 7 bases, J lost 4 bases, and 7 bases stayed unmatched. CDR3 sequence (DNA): TGTGCCAGCAAAGGGACGACAGGGGGCTATGGCTACACCTTC. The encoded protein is CASKGTTGGYGYTF.

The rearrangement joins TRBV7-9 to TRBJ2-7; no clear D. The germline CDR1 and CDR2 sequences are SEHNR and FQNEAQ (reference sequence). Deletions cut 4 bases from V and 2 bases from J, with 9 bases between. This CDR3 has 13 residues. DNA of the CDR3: TGTGCCAGCAGCTCTAGGACCCCCTACGAGCAGTACTTC. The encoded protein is CASSSRTPYEQYF.

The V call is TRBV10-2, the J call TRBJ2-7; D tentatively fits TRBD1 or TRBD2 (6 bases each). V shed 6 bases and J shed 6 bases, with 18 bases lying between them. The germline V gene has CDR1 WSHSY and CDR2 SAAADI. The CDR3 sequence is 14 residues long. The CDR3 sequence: CASSGSGGRAEQYF. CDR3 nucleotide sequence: TGCGCCAGCAGCGGTTCTGGGGGGCGGGCCGAGCAGTACTTC.

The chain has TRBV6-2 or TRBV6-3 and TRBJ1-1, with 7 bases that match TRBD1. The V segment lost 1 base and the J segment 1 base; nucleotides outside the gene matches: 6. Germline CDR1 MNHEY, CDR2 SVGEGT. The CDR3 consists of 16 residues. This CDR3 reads CASSYYLTGTNTEAFF. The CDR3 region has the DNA TGTGCCAGCAGTTACTATTTGACAGGGACGAACACTGAAGCTTTCTTT.

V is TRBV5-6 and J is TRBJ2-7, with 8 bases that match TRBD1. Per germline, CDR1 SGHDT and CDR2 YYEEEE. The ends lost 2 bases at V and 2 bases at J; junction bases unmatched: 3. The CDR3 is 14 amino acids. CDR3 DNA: TGTGCCAGCAGCTTAGGACAGGGTGCCTACGAGCAGTACTTC. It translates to CASSLGQGAYEQYF.

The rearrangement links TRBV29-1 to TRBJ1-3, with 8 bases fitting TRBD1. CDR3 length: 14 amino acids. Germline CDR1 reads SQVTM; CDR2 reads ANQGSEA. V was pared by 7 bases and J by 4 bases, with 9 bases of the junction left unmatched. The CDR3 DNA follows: TGCAGCGCCGAGACAGGGGCGGAAGGAAACACCATATATTTT. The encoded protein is CSAETGAEGNTIYF.

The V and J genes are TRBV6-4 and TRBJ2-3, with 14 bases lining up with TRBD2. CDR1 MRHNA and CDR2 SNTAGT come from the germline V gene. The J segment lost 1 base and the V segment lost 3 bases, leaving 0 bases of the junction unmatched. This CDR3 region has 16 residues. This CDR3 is CASSEGLAGGTDTQYF. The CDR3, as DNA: TGTGCCAGCAGTGAGGGACTAGCGGGGGGCACAGATACGCAGTATTTT.